These T cell receptor beta chains were read from a single sample in a study of T-cell reconstitution after alpha-beta-depleted transplantation in children. TCRdb called the PCR reads again in MiXCR, with one record for every CDR3 protein. The sample contains more than 400,000 distinct CDR3 sequences, over 10% of which appear only once. The input for sequencing was PBMCs, mostly from graft donor cells, taken 180 days after TCRalphabeta/CD19-depleted stem cell transplant. These receptors originate from a female patient aged 2-10 years who had a stem cell transplant for aplastic anemia, so the T cells may come from the graft donor. CDR3s include the opening cysteine and the closing phenylalanine or tryptophan. The D gene is left open where the match is weak. Part of the rows lack a size; the others show once, few, many or a class for expanded clones.

v_call	clone_size	j_call	d_call	cdr3_aa	cdr3_nt
TRBV6-2/TRBV6-3	NA	TRBJ2-3	NA	CASSWGAGLNTDTQYF	TGTGCCAGCAGTTGGGGGGCTGGACTAAACACAGATACGCAGTATTTT
TRBV5-1	many	TRBJ1-1	TRBD1	CASTRQGNTEAFF	TGCGCCAGCACTAGACAGGGCAACACTGAAGCTTTCTTT
TRBV11-1	few	TRBJ1-2	TRBD1	CASSSSDRGRMGDYGYTF	TGTGCCAGCAGCTCCTCGGACAGGGGGCGCATGGGGGACTATGGCTACACCTTC
TRBV5-1	NA	TRBJ1-1	NA	CASSLEWGRQGEAFF	TGCGCCAGCAGCTTGGAATGGGGCCGCCAAGGAGAAGCTTTCTTT
TRBV29-1	few	TRBJ1-1	NA	CSELTPGHTEAFF	TGCAGCGAACTTACTCCGGGACACACTGAAGCTTTCTTT
TRBV7-9	NA	TRBJ2-5	NA	CASSPPRQETQYF	TGTGCCAGCAGCCCCCCCCGCCAAGAGACCCAGTACTTC
TRBV9	NA	TRBJ2-1	TRBD2	CASTGLAGGGTSYNEQFF	TGTGCCAGCACGGGACTAGCGGGAGGGGGGACTTCCTACAATGAGCAGTTCTTC
TRBV28	many	TRBJ2-1	NA	CASSLFAGQLYNEQFF	TGTGCCAGCAGTTTATTTGCGGGTCAGTTGTACAATGAGCAGTTCTTC
TRBV3-1	NA	TRBJ1-1	TRBD1	CASSRGQTNTEAFF	TGTGCCAGCAGCCGGGGACAGACAAACACTGAAGCTTTCTTT
TRBV12-3/TRBV12-4	NA	TRBJ1-1	TRBD1	CASTQDRVAAFF	TGTGCCAGCACCCAGGACAGGGTGGCCGCTTTCTTT
TRBV12-3/TRBV12-4	NA	TRBJ1-1	NA	CASSWGAGPGTEAFF	TGTGCCAGCAGTTGGGGGGCAGGGCCGGGTACTGAAGCTTTCTTT
TRBV7-2	NA	TRBJ2-5	TRBD1	CASSSLPDRGPETQYF	TGTGCCAGCAGCTCACTACCCGACAGGGGGCCGGAGACCCAGTACTTC
TRBV6-5	NA	TRBJ2-1	TRBD2	CASSLVLAGVHEQFF	TGTGCCAGCAGTTTGGTACTAGCGGGAGTCCATGAGCAGTTCTTC